The sequence of this T cell receptor (beta chain) was determined in a study of CD8+ T cells in alopecia areata. Overall study results and limits: The study found higher clonality in lesional than normal scalp, especially in alopecia totalis/universalis. Administration of tofacitinib significantly diminished scalp clonality and expanded CD8+ clones within the top 100.

Per germline, CDR1 LNHDA and CDR2 SQIVND (reference sequence). V was clipped by 10 bases and J by 4 bases, with 14 bases between them. The CDR3 length is 13 residues. Treatment specified: oral pan-JAK inhibitor, 5-10 mg twice daily. Individuals with alopecia areata gave both lesional scalp punch biopsies and peripheral blood for collection. Following extraction, RNA underwent reverse transcription to cDNA, which served as the sequencing template. Assay used: immunoSEQ multiplex PCR; TCRdb lists only in-frame clones, some missing. The sample contains about 76,000 clones, 60% to 70% of which appear only once. This clone was seen more than once but under ten times. What it recognizes is unknown.

The TCR was taken from a human donor with alopecia areata. Specimen: CD8+ T cells sorted from blood, collected at week 24, from a patient treated with tofacitinib. The genes are TRBV19 and TRBJ2-1, with a weak D call TRBD1 (7 bases). Here the CDR3 reads CATAGQLYNEQFF. In nucleotides, the CDR3 is TGTGCCACCGCGGGACAGCTTTACAATGAGCAGTTCTTC.